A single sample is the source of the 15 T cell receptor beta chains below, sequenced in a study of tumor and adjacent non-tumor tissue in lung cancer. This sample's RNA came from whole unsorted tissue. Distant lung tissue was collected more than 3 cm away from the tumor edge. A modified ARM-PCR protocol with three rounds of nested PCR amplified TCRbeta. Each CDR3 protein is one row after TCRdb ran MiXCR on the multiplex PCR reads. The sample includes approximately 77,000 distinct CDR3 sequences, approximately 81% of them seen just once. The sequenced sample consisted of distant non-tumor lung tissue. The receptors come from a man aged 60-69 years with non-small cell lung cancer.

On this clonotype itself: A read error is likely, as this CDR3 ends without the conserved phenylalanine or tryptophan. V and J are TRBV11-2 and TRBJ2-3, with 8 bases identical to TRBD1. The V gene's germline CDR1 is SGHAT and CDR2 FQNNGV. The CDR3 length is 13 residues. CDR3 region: CASCFQGADAQYY. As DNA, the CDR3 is TGTGCCAGCTGCTTTCAGGGGGCAGATGCGCAGTATTAT.

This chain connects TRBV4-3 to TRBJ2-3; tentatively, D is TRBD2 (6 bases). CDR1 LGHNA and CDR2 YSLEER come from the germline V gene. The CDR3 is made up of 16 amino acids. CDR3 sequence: CTNSQDKAGTTDTQYF. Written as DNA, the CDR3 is TGCACCAACAGCCAAGATAAAGCGGGCACCACAGATACGCAGTATTTT.

The CDR3 DNA sequence: TGCAGTGCTAACAATCTATACACCATATATTTT. This sequence encodes CSANNLYTIYF. This chain connects TRBV20-1 to TRBJ1-3; D is unresolved. The V gene's germline CDR1 is DFQATT and CDR2 SNEGSKA (reference sequence). The CDR3 runs to 11 residues. V shed 4 bases and J shed 8 bases, with 9 bases lying between them.

The CDR3 DNA is TGCAGTGCTAGTGGGCCGACAGGGACCTACGAGCAGTACTTC. It is translated as CSASGPTGTYEQYF. The V and J genes are TRBV20-1 and TRBJ2-7, with 7 bases fitting TRBD1. J gave up 2 bases and V 3 bases, and 7 bases lay outside the gene matches. The CDR3 spans 14 residues. CDR1 DFQATT and CDR2 SNEGSKA come from the germline V gene (reference sequence).

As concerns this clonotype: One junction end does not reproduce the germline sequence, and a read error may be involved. The CDR3 nucleotides read TGTGTCAGCAGCTCCGGGGCGGGAGGCCAAGAGACCCAGTACTTC. It translates to CVSSSGAGGQETQYF. The chain uses TRBV5-5 and TRBJ2-5; 8 bases agree with TRBD2. CDR1 and CDR2 from the germline V gene are SGHKS and YYEKEE (reference sequence). CDR3 size: 15 residues.

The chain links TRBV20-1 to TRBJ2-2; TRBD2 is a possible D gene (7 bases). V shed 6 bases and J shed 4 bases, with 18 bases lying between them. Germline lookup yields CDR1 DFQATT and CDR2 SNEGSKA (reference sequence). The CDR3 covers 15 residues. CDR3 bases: TGCAGTGCCACACTAAAGGGGGGGACCACCGGGGAGCTGTTTTTT. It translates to CSATLKGGTTGELFF.

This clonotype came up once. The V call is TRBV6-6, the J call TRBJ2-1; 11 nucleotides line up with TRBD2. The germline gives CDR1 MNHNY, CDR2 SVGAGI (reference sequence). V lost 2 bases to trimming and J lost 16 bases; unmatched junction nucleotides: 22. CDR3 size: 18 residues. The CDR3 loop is CASSYPLTSGSSYNEYFF. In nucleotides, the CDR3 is TGTGCCAGCAGTTACCCTCTCACTAGCGGGAGCTCCTACAATGAGTATTTCTTC.

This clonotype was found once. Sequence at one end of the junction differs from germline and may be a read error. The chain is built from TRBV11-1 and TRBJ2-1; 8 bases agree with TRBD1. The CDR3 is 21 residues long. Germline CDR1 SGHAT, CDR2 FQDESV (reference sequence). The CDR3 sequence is CASSLAWGRGLSRSSYNEKFF. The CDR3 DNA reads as TGTGCAAGCAGCTTAGCTTGGGGCAGGGGGCTTAGCCGAAGCTCCTACAATGAGAAGTTCTTC.

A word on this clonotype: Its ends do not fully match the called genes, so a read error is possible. The chain's CDR3 is CASSQDRGEFYNGQFF. CDR3 coding DNA: TGTGCCAGCAGTCAGGATAGGGGGGAATTCTACAATGGGCAGTTCTTC. V gene TRBV5-6 combines with J gene TRBJ2-1, with D perhaps given as TRBD1 or TRBD2 (6 bases each). CDR3 length: 16 amino acids. The germline gives CDR1 SGHDT, CDR2 YYEEEE.

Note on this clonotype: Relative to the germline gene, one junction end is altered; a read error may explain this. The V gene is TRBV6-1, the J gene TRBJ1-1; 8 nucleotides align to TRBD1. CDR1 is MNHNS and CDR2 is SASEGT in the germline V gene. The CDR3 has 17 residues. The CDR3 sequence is CDSSGRILGQANTEAFF. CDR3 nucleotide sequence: TGTGACAGCAGTGGGAGGATTTTGGGACAGGCGAACACTGAAGCTTTCTTT.

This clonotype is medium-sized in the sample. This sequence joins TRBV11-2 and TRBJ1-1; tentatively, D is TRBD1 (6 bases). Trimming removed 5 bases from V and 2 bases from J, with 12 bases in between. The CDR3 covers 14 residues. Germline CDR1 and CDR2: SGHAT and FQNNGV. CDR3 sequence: CASSPDRLNTEAFF. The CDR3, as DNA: TGTGCCAGCAGCCCCGACAGGCTTAACACTGAAGCTTTCTTT.

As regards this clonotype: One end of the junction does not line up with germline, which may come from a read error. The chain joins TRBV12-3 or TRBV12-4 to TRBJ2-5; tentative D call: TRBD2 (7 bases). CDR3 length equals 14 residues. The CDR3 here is CTSIQGGGSETQYF. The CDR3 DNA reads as TGTACCAGCATCCAAGGGGGGGGTAGTGAGACCCAGTACTTC.

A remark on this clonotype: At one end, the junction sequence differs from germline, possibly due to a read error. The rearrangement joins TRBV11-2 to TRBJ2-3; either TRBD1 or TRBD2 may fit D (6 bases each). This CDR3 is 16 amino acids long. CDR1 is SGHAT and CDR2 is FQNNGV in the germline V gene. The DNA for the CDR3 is TGTGCCAGCAACAAAATTGGGGGCGGTAGCGGAGATACACAGTATTTT. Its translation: CASNKIGGGSGDTQYF.

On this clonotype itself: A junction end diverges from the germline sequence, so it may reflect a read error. CDR3 in DNA: TGTGCCAGCAGTTTACAGGGTCGCGAAAAATTGTTGTTT. Residues: CASSLQGREKLLF. The chain has TRBV11-3 and TRBJ1-4, with D possibly matching TRBD1 (6 bases). CDR1 and CDR2 (germline): SGHNT, YENEEA. This CDR3 has 13 amino acids.

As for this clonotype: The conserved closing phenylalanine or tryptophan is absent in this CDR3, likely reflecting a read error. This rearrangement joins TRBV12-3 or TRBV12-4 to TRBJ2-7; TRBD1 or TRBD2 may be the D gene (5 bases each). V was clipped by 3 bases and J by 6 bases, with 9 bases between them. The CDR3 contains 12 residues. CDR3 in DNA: TGTGCCAGCAGTTTCCGGGGCTGCGAGCAGTACTTA. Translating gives CASSFRGCEQYL.